The rows below give T cell receptor beta chains drawn from one sample of a study of T cell responses to AZD1222 COVID-19 vaccine. Clones were sequenced by immunoSEQ multiplex PCR, and TCRdb holds only the in-frame ones, with some missing. In the table there are around 110,000 clones, about 92% of which are singletons. The sample consisted of peripheral blood, taken on day 0 of AZD1222 vaccination. These receptors all stem from an adult in good health. The CDR3 runs from the conserved cysteine through the conserved F or W. Fields, in order: V gene, CDR3 length, D gene, clone size, J gene, CDR3 DNA, CDR3 protein. D genes are given only for firm matches. Where a row states a size, it is once, few, many or the class of an expanded clone; other rows omit it.

V gene: TRBV10-3
CDR3 length: 11
D gene: TRBD1
clone size: -
J gene: TRBJ2-7
CDR3 DNA: TGTGCCCAAGGGACAGGCTACGAGCAGTACTTC
CDR3 protein: CAQGTGYEQYF

V gene: TRBV28
CDR3 length: 11
D gene: -
clone size: -
J gene: TRBJ2-7
CDR3 DNA: TGTGCCAGCAGTTTGAACTACGAGCAGTACTTC
CDR3 protein: CASSLNYEQYF

V gene: TRBV10-2
CDR3 length: 15
D gene: -
clone size: -
J gene: TRBJ1-6
CDR3 DNA: TGCGCCAGCAGTGAGACACCGGCACTGGATTCACCCCTCCACTTT
CDR3 protein: CASSETPALDSPLHF

V gene: TRBV28
CDR3 length: 16
D gene: -
clone size: once
J gene: TRBJ1-3
CDR3 DNA: TGTGCCAGCAGTTTACGATCGAGCCAGCCTGGAAACACCATATATTTT
CDR3 protein: CASSLRSSQPGNTIYF

V gene: TRBV21-1
CDR3 length: 16
D gene: -
clone size: -
J gene: TRBJ1-3
CDR3 DNA: TGTGCCAGCAGCAAATTTAACAGTTTCTCTGGAAACACCATATATTTT
CDR3 protein: CASSKFNSFSGNTIYF

V gene: TRBV12-3/TRBV12-4
CDR3 length: 12
D gene: -
clone size: once
J gene: TRBJ2-2
CDR3 DNA: TGTGCCAGCAGTCCAGGTACCGGGGAGCTGTTTTTT
CDR3 protein: CASSPGTGELFF

V gene: TRBV18
CDR3 length: 19
D gene: -
clone size: -
J gene: TRBJ1-5
CDR3 DNA: TGTGCCAGCTCACCTTCCTCTCAGCGGATAATCCATAGCAATCAGCCCCAGCATTTT
CDR3 protein: CASSPSSQRIIHSNQPQHF

V gene: TRBV7-7
CDR3 length: 16
D gene: -
clone size: -
J gene: TRBJ2-7
CDR3 DNA: TGTGCCAGCAGCGATAGAAGCGGGTCCGACTCCTACGAGCAGTACTTC
CDR3 protein: CASSDRSGSDSYEQYF

V gene: TRBV2
CDR3 length: 17
D gene: TRBD2
clone size: -
J gene: TRBJ2-7
CDR3 DNA: TGTGCCAGCAGTGTCGAGTGGGGGACTAGCGACTCCTACGAGCAGTACTTC
CDR3 protein: CASSVEWGTSDSYEQYF

V gene: TRBV5-1
CDR3 length: 15
D gene: -
clone size: -
J gene: TRBJ2-2
CDR3 DNA: TGCGCCAGCAGCATAACTATAACGAACACCGGGGAGCTGTTTTTT
CDR3 protein: CASSITITNTGELFF

V gene: TRBV30
CDR3 length: 15
D gene: -
clone size: -
J gene: TRBJ1-1
CDR3 DNA: TGTGCCTGGAGTGTTTTCTCCCGGATTAACACTGAAGCTTTCTTT
CDR3 protein: CAWSVFSRINTEAFF

V gene: TRBV6-8
CDR3 length: 12
D gene: TRBD1
clone size: -
J gene: TRBJ2-1
CDR3 DNA: TGTGCCAGCAGTCAAACAGGGGACGAGCAGTTCTTC
CDR3 protein: CASSQTGDEQFF

V gene: TRBV5-4
CDR3 length: 14
D gene: -
clone size: -
J gene: TRBJ2-1
CDR3 DNA: TGTGCCAGCAGATCCACCGGGTCTCAAAATGAGCAGTTCTTC
CDR3 protein: CASRSTGSQNEQFF

V gene: TRBV30
CDR3 length: 12
D gene: -
clone size: -
J gene: TRBJ2-3
CDR3 DNA: TGTGCCTGGAGTGAGAAGCCAGATACGCAGTATTTT
CDR3 protein: CAWSEKPDTQYF

V gene: TRBV19
CDR3 length: 11
D gene: -
clone size: -
J gene: TRBJ2-7
CDR3 DNA: TGTGCCAGTAGCCCTGGGGACGAGCAGTACTTC
CDR3 protein: CASSPGDEQYF

V gene: TRBV14
CDR3 length: 15
D gene: TRBD2
clone size: -
J gene: TRBJ2-3
CDR3 DNA: TGTGCCAGCAGCCCGCGCAAGCGGGAGTGGGATACGCAGTATTTT
CDR3 protein: CASSPRKREWDTQYF

V gene: TRBV28
CDR3 length: 15
D gene: -
clone size: -
J gene: TRBJ2-3
CDR3 DNA: TGTGCCAGCAGTTCTTTGGAGTCGCTGTTTAATACGCAGTATTTT
CDR3 protein: CASSSLESLFNTQYF

V gene: TRBV18
CDR3 length: 16
D gene: -
clone size: -
J gene: TRBJ2-1
CDR3 DNA: TGTGCCAGCTCGCAGAGTATGTCAGGGGCTAACAATGAGCAGTTCTTC
CDR3 protein: CASSQSMSGANNEQFF

V gene: TRBV29-1
CDR3 length: 15
D gene: -
clone size: -
J gene: TRBJ1-2
CDR3 DNA: TGCAGCGTTGAAGACCCCGTACACCTTAACTATGGCTACACCTTC
CDR3 protein: CSVEDPVHLNYGYTF

V gene: TRBV10-3
CDR3 length: 15
D gene: -
clone size: -
J gene: TRBJ1-2
CDR3 DNA: TGTGCCATCAGCCACCCCGACAGGCTTAACTATGGCTACACCTTC
CDR3 protein: CAISHPDRLNYGYTF

V gene: TRBV3-1/TRBV3-2
CDR3 length: 16
D gene: TRBD1
clone size: -
J gene: TRBJ2-2
CDR3 DNA: TGTGCCAGCAGCCCCTTCGGGACAGCGAACACCGGGGAGCTGTTTTTT
CDR3 protein: CASSPFGTANTGELFF

V gene: TRBV27
CDR3 length: 16
D gene: TRBD2
clone size: -
J gene: TRBJ2-1
CDR3 DNA: TGTGCCAGCAGGAGGACTAGCGGGAATCAATTCAATGAGCAGTTCTTC
CDR3 protein: CASRRTSGNQFNEQFF

V gene: TRBV7-3
CDR3 length: 16
D gene: TRBD1
clone size: -
J gene: TRBJ1-6
CDR3 DNA: TGTGCCAGCAGCTTAATTGGCAGGGGGCGTGATTCACCCCTCCACTTT
CDR3 protein: CASSLIGRGRDSPLHF

V gene: TRBV28
CDR3 length: 11
D gene: -
clone size: once
J gene: TRBJ2-5
CDR3 DNA: TGTGCCAGCAGGGGTTGGGAGACCCAGTACTTC
CDR3 protein: CASRGWETQYF

V gene: TRBV4-1
CDR3 length: 18
D gene: TRBD1
clone size: -
J gene: TRBJ2-3
CDR3 DNA: TGCGCCAGCAGCCATCCCCAAGGCAGGGGGCGCCGGGCAGATACGCAGTATTTT
CDR3 protein: CASSHPQGRGRRADTQYF

V gene: TRBV2
CDR3 length: 15
D gene: TRBD2
clone size: -
J gene: TRBJ2-5
CDR3 DNA: TGTGCCAGCACCGGGACTAGCGGGAGGAGGGAGACCCAGTACTTC
CDR3 protein: CASTGTSGRRETQYF

V gene: TRBV5-5
CDR3 length: 16
D gene: TRBD2
clone size: -
J gene: TRBJ2-5
CDR3 DNA: TGTGCCAGCAGCTTTTGGACTAGCGGAAACCAAGAGACCCAGTACTTC
CDR3 protein: CASSFWTSGNQETQYF

V gene: TRBV12-3/TRBV12-4
CDR3 length: 12
D gene: -
clone size: -
J gene: TRBJ1-2
CDR3 DNA: TGTGCCAGCAGTTTGGGTAACTATGGCTACACCTTC
CDR3 protein: CASSLGNYGYTF

V gene: TRBV13
CDR3 length: 11
D gene: -
clone size: -
J gene: TRBJ2-3
CDR3 DNA: TGTGCCAGCAGCGTTTCAGATACGCAGTATTTT
CDR3 protein: CASSVSDTQYF

V gene: TRBV27
CDR3 length: 15
D gene: -
clone size: once
J gene: TRBJ2-2
CDR3 DNA: TGTGCCAGCAGTTTAGTCGGGATCTTGACCGGGGAGCTGTTTTTT
CDR3 protein: CASSLVGILTGELFF